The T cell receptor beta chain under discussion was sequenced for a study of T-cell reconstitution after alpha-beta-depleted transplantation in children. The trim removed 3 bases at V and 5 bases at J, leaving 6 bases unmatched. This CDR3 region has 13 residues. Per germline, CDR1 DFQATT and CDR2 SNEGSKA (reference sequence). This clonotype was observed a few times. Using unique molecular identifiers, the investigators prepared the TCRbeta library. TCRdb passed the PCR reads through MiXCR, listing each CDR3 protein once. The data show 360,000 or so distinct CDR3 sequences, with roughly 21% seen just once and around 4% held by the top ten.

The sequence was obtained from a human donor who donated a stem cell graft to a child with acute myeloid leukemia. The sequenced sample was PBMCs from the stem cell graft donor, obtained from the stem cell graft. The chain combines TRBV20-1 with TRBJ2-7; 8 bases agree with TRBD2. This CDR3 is CSASGGAEDEQYF. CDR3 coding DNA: TGCAGTGCTAGCGGGGGGGCGGAAGACGAGCAGTACTTC.